The 24 T cell receptor beta chains below were found in one sample sequenced in a study of blood T cells in healthy people across ages. Together with a sample-barcoded 5' primer, a J-beta primer mix was included in a second PCR lasting about 6 to 12 cycles. A single record per CDR3 protein comes from TCRdb applying MiXCR to the 5' RACE reads. Here the sample spans about 650,000 distinct CDR3 sequences, approximately 29% being singletons. Source material: blood. These receptors all stem from a woman aged 80 or older in good health.

This clonotype has more than one count but fewer than ten. This clone may be a read error of a much larger clone one base away. V is TRBV6-2 or TRBV6-3 and J is TRBJ2-5; D is unclear. The J call may be incorrect, as the DNA end agrees better with TRBJ2-7. The CDR3 totals 11 residues. Germline lookup yields CDR1 MNHEY and CDR2 SVGEGT. In DNA form, the CDR3 reads TGTGCCAGCACATCCATGAGCGAGCAGTACTTC. Protein: CASTSMSEQYF.

Turning to this clonotype: A much more abundant neighbour one base away suggests this may be a read error. The chain employs TRBV9 and TRBJ2-5; 14 bases line up with TRBD2. CDR1 is SGDLS, CDR2 YYNGEE, per germline. The CDR3 runs 17 residues. V shed 2 bases and J 11 bases; nucleotides not matched to a gene: 14. CDR3 bases: TGTGCCAGCAGCGTTTCCTCTGGACTAGCGGGGGGAGCTGAGCAGTACTTC. Residues: CASSVSSGLAGGAEQYF.

Of note for this clonotype: Sequence at one end of the junction differs from germline and may be a read error. V gene TRBV6-2 or TRBV6-3 combines with J gene TRBJ1-2; 9 bases fit TRBD1. The CDR3 runs to 15 residues. Germline V CDR1 and CDR2: MNHEY, SVGEGT. CDR3 in DNA: TGTGCCAGCAGTTACTCCGGGACAGGGAACTATGGCCACACCTTC. This translates into CASSYSGTGNYGHTF.

The V and J genes are TRBV4-1 and TRBJ1-5; 9 bases are shared with TRBD1. V was pared by 2 bases and J by 6 bases, with 11 bases of the junction left unmatched. The CDR3 covers 17 residues. Germline V lookup: CDR1 MGHRA, CDR2 YSYEKL. DNA of the CDR3: TGCGCCAGCAGCCAAATGGACAGGGGAGCAATCGGTCAGCCCCAGCATTTT. Translated, it gives CASSQMDRGAIGQPQHF.

This clonotype was seen repeatedly, ten times or more. The gene calls are TRBV7-3 and TRBJ1-1; no clear D. Germline-derived CDR1 and CDR2 are SGHTA and FQGTGA. The CDR3 sequence is 13 residues long. V lost 2 bases, J lost 1 base, and 5 bases lay in between. The CDR3 here is CASSLWENTEAFF. For the CDR3, the DNA is TGTGCCAGCAGCTTATGGGAGAACACTGAAGCTTTCTTT. The whole variable domain, remainder taken from reference TRBV7-3 and TRBJ1-1, is GAGVSQTPSNKVTEKGKYVELRCDPISGHTALYWYRQSLGQGPEFLIYFQGTGAADDSGLPNDRFFAVRPEGSVSTLKIQRTERGDSAVYLCASSLWENTEAFFGQGTRLTVV.

This clonotype appeared many times. The genes are TRBV7-6 and TRBJ2-5, with D uncertain. CDR3 length: 13 residues. Per the germline V gene, CDR1 is SGHVS and CDR2 is FNYEAQ. V dropped 5 bases and J dropped 1 base, with 8 bases sitting between them. The CDR3 region is CASSPRVQETQYF. DNA of the CDR3: TGTGCCAGCAGCCCTCGGGTCCAAGAGACCCAGTACTTC.

This chain links TRBV24-1 with TRBJ2-5; D may correspond to TRBD1 or TRBD2 (5 bases each). Germline lookup yields CDR1 KGHDR and CDR2 SFDVKD. Between the trimmed V and J ends, which lost 5 bases and 5 bases, there was a span of 14 bases. This CDR3 is built from 14 residues. The CDR3 bases are TGTGCCACCAGTGCCGGGACCCCAGCTGAGACCCAGTACTTC. This translates into CATSAGTPAETQYF.

This clonotype was observed many times. The gene calls are TRBV7-8 and TRBJ1-5; D gene uncertain. Germline lookup yields CDR1 SGHVS and CDR2 FQNEAQ. The CDR3 totals 14 residues. Trimming removed 2 bases from V and 3 bases from J, with 8 bases in between. This CDR3 is CASSLRDHNQPQHF. Here the CDR3 DNA reads TGTGCCAGCAGCTTAAGGGATCACAATCAGCCCCAGCATTTT.

At least ten counts were recorded for this clonotype. The genes are TRBV5-1 and TRBJ2-1, with D hard to call. CDR3 length: 14 amino acids. Germline assignment: CDR1 SGHRS and CDR2 YFSETQ. The V end lost 2 bases, the J end lost 6 bases, and 12 bases lay between the germline ends. For the CDR3, the DNA is TGCGCCAGCAGCTTTGAGCTAACGGCCAATGAGCAGTTCTTC. As protein: CASSFELTANEQFF.

A few counts support this clonotype. The rearrangement links TRBV6-2 or TRBV6-3 to TRBJ2-1, with TRBD1 identical over 9 bases. V lost 5 bases to trimming and J lost 0 bases; unmatched junction nucleotides: 14. Per the germline V gene, CDR1 is MNHEY and CDR2 is SVGEGT. This CDR3 region has 19 residues. The CDR3 here is CASSSSGQGFLSSYNEQFF. The DNA for the CDR3 is TGTGCCAGCAGTAGCTCGGGACAGGGCTTCCTGAGCTCCTACAATGAGCAGTTCTTC.

Points on this clonotype: An end of the junction differs from the germline gene, which may be a read error. The rearrangement joins TRBV28 to TRBJ2-7; 9 bases are a match to TRBD1. The germline CDR1 and CDR2 sequences are MDHEN and SYDVKM. The CDR3 length is 14 residues. The CDR3 loop reads CAGSVGQGGYEQYF. The CDR3 DNA is TGTGCCGGCAGTGTGGGACAGGGTGGATACGAGCAGTACTTC.

This chain joins TRBV7-9 and TRBJ2-3; TRBD2 agrees at 10 bases. The CDR3 runs to 19 residues. The V segment lost 5 bases and the J segment 1 base; nucleotides outside the gene matches: 15. Germline V gene sequence: CDR1 SEHNR, CDR2 FQNEAQ (reference sequence). The CDR3 here is CASSKWASGGAGGTDTQYF. As DNA, the CDR3 is TGTGCCAGCAGCAAATGGGCCAGCGGGGGGGCCGGCGGCACAGATACGCAGTATTTT.

This clonotype was counted only a few times. The chain has TRBV12-3 or TRBV12-4 and TRBJ1-1; possibly TRBD1 for D (6 bases). CDR3 length: 14 residues. V lost 4 bases and J lost 0, with 9 bases in between. The CDR3 loop is CASSWGTLNTEAFF. DNA for the CDR3: TGTGCCAGCAGTTGGGGGACACTGAACACTGAAGCTTTCTTT.

This clonotype has at least ten counts. J is TRBJ1-2 and V is TRBV7-3; 11 bases fit TRBD1. V gave up 0 bases and J gave up 8 bases; unmatched junction bases: 5. CDR1 is SGHTA, CDR2 FQGTGA, per germline. The CDR3 length is 15 residues. The CDR3 nucleotides read TGTGCCAGCAGCTTAACGGTGGGACAGGGGGAAGGCTACACCTTC. This codes for CASSLTVGQGEGYTF.

This chain joins TRBV6-1 and TRBJ2-1; D possibly corresponds to TRBD2 (6 bases). Trimming shortened V by 6 bases and J by 2 bases, and 14 bases separated the two germline ends. Germline V lookup: CDR1 MNHNS, CDR2 SASEGT. The CDR3 totals 15 residues. Here the CDR3 DNA reads TGTGCCAGCAGAGTGGAGGGACTCGCCTACAATGAGCAGTTCTTC. This codes for CASRVEGLAYNEQFF.

The V call is TRBV6-5, the J call TRBJ1-5, with D perhaps TRBD1 (6 bases). Germline V CDR1 and CDR2: MNHEY, SVGAGI. Trimming removed 0 bases from V and 1 base from J, with 19 bases in between. The CDR3 totals 19 residues. The CDR3 spells CASSYSRGARRVSNQPQHF. In DNA, the CDR3 is TGTGCCAGCAGTTACTCGAGGGGGGCACGGCGAGTCAGCAATCAGCCCCAGCATTTT.

The chain employs TRBV25-1 and TRBJ2-5; the D is unclear. With 4 bases removed from V and 2 bases from J, the gap between germline ends came to 11 bases. The CDR3 runs to 14 residues. CDR1 is MGHDK, CDR2 SYGVNS, per germline. The CDR3 here is CASSAWTNQETQYF. CDR3 DNA: TGTGCCAGCAGTGCTTGGACGAATCAAGAGACCCAGTACTTC.

The chain joins TRBV3-1 to TRBJ2-3; 8 nucleotides agree with TRBD1. Looked up from germline, CDR1 is LGHDT and CDR2 is YNNKEL (reference sequence). The V segment lost 2 bases and the J segment 1 base; nucleotides outside the gene matches: 2. This CDR3 comprises 15 residues. CDR3 residues: CASSQMGQGTDTQYF. As DNA, the CDR3 is TGTGCCAGCAGCCAAATGGGACAGGGCACAGATACGCAGTATTTT.

This clonotype was seen many times. This chain's CDR3 is CSAKAGGSYNEQFF. The CDR3 DNA is TGCAGCGCGAAAGCGGGGGGCTCCTACAATGAGCAGTTCTTC. The genes are TRBV29-1 and TRBJ2-1, with 9 bases fitting TRBD2. The CDR3 covers 14 residues. The germline CDR1 and CDR2 sequences are SQVTM and ANQGSEA. J lost 0 bases, V lost 7 bases, and 4 bases had no gene match.

This clonotype was seen ten or more times. V is TRBV29-1 and J is TRBJ2-5; perhaps TRBD1 as D (6 bases). The CDR3 contains 12 residues. Looked up from germline, CDR1 is SQVTM and CDR2 is ANQGSEA. Deletions cut 4 bases from V and 2 bases from J, with 8 bases between. CDR3 protein: CSVVTGQETQYF. The CDR3 DNA reads TGCAGCGTTGTCACAGGGCAAGAGACCCAGTACTTC.

This clonotype was picked up one time. This chain joins TRBV1 and TRBJ2-3. TRBV1 is noted as a pseudogene. The CDR3 runs to 12 residues. CDR3 sequence reads: CTSGQSTDTQYF. The CDR3 region has the DNA TGCACCAGCGGCCAATCCACAGATACGCAGTATTTT.

In the case of this clonotype: Compared with germline, one end of the junction differs, possibly owing to a read error. This chain connects TRBV20-1 to TRBJ1-5, with D perhaps matching TRBD1 (6 bases). The CDR3 is 15 residues long. The germline V gene has CDR1 DFQATT and CDR2 SNEGSKA (reference sequence). The CDR3 bases are TGCAGTGCTAGAGGATTTGGGGGGGCTGATCAGCCCCGGCATTTT. This translates into CSARGFGGADQPRHF.

This clonotype was detected a few times. Written as DNA, the CDR3 is TGTGCCAGCAGCCGCGGGACTAGCGGAGAGACCCAGTACTTC. This translates into CASSRGTSGETQYF. This chain joins TRBV6-2 or TRBV6-3 and TRBJ2-5; 11 bases fit TRBD2. CDR1 is MNHEY and CDR2 is SVGEGT in the germline V gene. CDR3 length equals 14 residues. Trimming cost V 6 bases and J 4 bases; bases outside gene matches: 4.

The table lists this clonotype with a few counts. The chain links TRBV7-2 to TRBJ1-1, with 7 bases that match TRBD1. With 5 bases clipped from V and 5 bases from J, the junction kept 14 bases outside the gene matches. The CDR3 sequence is 16 residues long. Germline loops: CDR1 SGHTA, CDR2 FQGNSA. CDR3 amino acids: CASSLRTGNPGTEAFF. The CDR3 region has the DNA TGTGCCAGCAGCCTTCGGACAGGCAACCCCGGGACTGAAGCTTTCTTT.